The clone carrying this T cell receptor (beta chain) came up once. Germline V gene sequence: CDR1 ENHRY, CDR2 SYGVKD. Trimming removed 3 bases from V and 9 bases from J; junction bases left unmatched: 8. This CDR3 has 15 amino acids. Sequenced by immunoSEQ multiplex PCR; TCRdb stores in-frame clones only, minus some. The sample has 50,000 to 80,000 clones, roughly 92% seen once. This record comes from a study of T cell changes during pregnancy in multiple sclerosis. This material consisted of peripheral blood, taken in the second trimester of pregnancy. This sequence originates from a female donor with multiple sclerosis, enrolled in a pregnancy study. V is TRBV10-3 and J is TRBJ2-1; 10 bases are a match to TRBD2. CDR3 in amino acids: CAISDPSGSEGEQFF. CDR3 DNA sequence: TGTGCCATCAGTGACCCTAGCGGGAGTGAGGGTGAGCAGTTCTTC.